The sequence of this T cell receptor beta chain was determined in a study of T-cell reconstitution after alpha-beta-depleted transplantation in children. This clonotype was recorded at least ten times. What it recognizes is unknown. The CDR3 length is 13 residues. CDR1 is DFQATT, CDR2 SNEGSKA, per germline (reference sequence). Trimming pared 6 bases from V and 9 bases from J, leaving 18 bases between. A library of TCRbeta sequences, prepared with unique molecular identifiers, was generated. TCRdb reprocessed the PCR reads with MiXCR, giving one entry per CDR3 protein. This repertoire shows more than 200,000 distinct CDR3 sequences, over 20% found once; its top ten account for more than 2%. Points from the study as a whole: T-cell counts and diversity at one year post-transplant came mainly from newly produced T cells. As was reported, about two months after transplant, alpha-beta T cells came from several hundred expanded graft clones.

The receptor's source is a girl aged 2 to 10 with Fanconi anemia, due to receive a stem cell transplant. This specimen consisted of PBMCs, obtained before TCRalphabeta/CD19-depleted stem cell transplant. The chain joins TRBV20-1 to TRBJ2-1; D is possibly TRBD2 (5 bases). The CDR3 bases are TGCAGTGCCCCCATGGAGGTTCTTGGTGAGCAGTTCTTC. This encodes CSAPMEVLGEQFF.